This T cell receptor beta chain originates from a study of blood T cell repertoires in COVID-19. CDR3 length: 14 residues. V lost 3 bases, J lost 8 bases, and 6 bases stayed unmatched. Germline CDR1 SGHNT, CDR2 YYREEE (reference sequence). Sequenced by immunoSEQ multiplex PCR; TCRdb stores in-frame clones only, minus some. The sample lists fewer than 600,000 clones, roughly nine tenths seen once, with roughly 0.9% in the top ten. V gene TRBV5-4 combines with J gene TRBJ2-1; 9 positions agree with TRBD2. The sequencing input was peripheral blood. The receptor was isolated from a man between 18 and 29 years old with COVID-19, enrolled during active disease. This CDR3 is CASSSGTSIDEQFF. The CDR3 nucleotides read TGTGCCAGCAGCTCCGGGACTAGCATTGATGAGCAGTTCTTC.